A selection of T cell receptor beta chains follows, all from one sample in a study of blood T cell repertoires in COVID-19. TCRdb's table, derived via immunoSEQ multiplex PCR, lists solely in-frame clones and lacks some. Of 190,000 or so clones in the sample, roughly four fifths were seen once. Input material: PBMCs or T cells enriched from blood (not recorded which). The source of these receptors is a man aged 35 to 55 who had recovered from COVID-19. Both conserved end residues are part of each CDR3. D genes are given only for firm matches. Size values are once, few and many counts, or a class for expanded clones, and some rows have none.

TRBJ1-5 - once TRBV19 CASSIRRGDNQPQHF TGTGCCAGTAGTATCCGGAGGGGTGACAATCAGCCCCAGCATTTT
TRBJ1-4 TRBD1 - TRBV10-1 CASSGQGIGKLFF TGCGCCAGCAGCGGACAGGGGATTGGAAAACTGTTTTTT
TRBJ2-7 TRBD2 - TRBV20-1 CSASGGTRIYEQYF TGCAGTGCTAGTGGAGGGACTAGGATCTACGAGCAGTACTTC
TRBJ1-1 - - TRBV5-6 CASRRQENTEAFF TGTGCCAGCAGGAGACAGGAGAACACTGAAGCTTTCTTT
TRBJ2-7 TRBD1 - TRBV27 CASSSRDSQRLQYF TGTGCCAGCAGCTCCCGGGACAGCCAACGGTTGCAGTACTTC
TRBJ2-1 - - TRBV10-3 CAISEGWPEQFF TGTGCCATCAGTGAGGGTTGGCCTGAGCAGTTCTTC
TRBJ2-5 - - TRBV5-6 CASSSPPAGIGKTQYF TGTGCCAGCAGCTCCCCCCCCGCCGGGATTGGGAAGACCCAGTACTTC
TRBJ2-1 - once TRBV14 CASSQANEQFF TGTGCCAGCAGCCAAGCAAATGAGCAGTTCTTC
TRBJ2-1 - - TRBV29-1 CSVDYGRTRNEQFF TGCAGCGTTGATTACGGGAGAACGAGAAATGAGCAGTTCTTC
TRBJ1-1 - - TRBV11-2 CATSTGYEAFF TGTGCAACCAGCACGGGATACGAAGCTTTCTTT
TRBJ1-2 TRBD1 - TRBV10-3 CAIRDREGYTF TGTGCCATCAGGGACAGGGAGGGCTACACCTTC
TRBJ2-5 TRBD1 - TRBV5-1 CASSTQGATLQETQYF TGCGCCAGCAGCACTCAGGGGGCTACCCTCCAAGAGACCCAGTACTTC
TRBJ1-2 - - TRBV7-2 CASSLQANYGYTF TGTGCCAGCAGCTTACAGGCTAACTATGGCTACACCTTC
TRBJ1-5 TRBD1 - TRBV6-5 CASSRGTGHQPQHF TGTGCCAGCAGCCGTGGGACAGGCCATCAGCCCCAGCATTTT